This T cell receptor beta chain was sequenced in a study of blood T cell repertoires in COVID-19. Some clones are missing from TCRdb's copy, which holds only in-frame ones; the method was immunoSEQ multiplex PCR. The data contain 200,000 to 300,000 clones, over 75% of them singletons. This CDR3 region has 14 residues. Trimming removed 5 bases at V and 6 bases at J, with 14 bases between. CDR1 SGHTA and CDR2 FQGNSA come from the germline V gene. The source is a human donor in a cohort sampled during active COVID-19. Sequenced sample: peripheral blood. V usage is TRBV7-2 and J usage is TRBJ1-5; no firm D call. Written as DNA, the CDR3 is TGTGCCAGCAGCCCTAGCCTGACGGGTCAGCCCCAGCATTTT. Its protein product is CASSPSLTGQPQHF.